The sequence of this T cell receptor (beta chain) was determined in a study of PD-1 blockade in mismatch repair-deficient tumors (dated by TCRdb to 2016 to 2017). For the wider study: Between late 2013 and September 2016, the trial enrolled fewer than 95 consecutive patients with 12 mismatch repair-deficient cancer types, every one of whom had been previously treated and was progressing. Deep sequencing of TCR CDR3 regions was used to track tumor-associated T cell clones in peripheral blood of patients responding to PD-1 blockade.

Libraries came from the immunoSEQ multiplex PCR assay. The source is immuneACCESS, and TCRdb retained only in-frame sequences with V and J called. Part of the clones is not carried over; for the studies checked, unresolved V genes explain less than half of this, and the remainder is unexplained. This sample has about 67,000 clones in its table, and around four fifths of those were observed once. The ten largest clones take up approximately 5% of the sample. About this clone: What antigen it recognizes has not been identified. No much larger clonotype is one base removed from it; base qualities were not supplied.

Mismatch repair deficiency in every enrolled patient was established by polymerase chain reaction or immunohistochemistry. A few patients who responded to pembrolizumab therapy underwent TCR sequencing. The phase II trial prospectively evaluated PD-1 blockade with pembrolizumab in advanced mismatch repair-deficient cancers, independent of tissue of origin. Peripheral blood T cell samples were gathered serially, both before PD-1 blockade started and at multiple time points afterward. The timing of each blood sample was reported as weeks after the first dose of pembrolizumab. Broader findings and caveats from the paper: After pembrolizumab, tumor-resident clones, which were often undetectable in blood before treatment, expanded rapidly and then contracted, generally ahead of radiologic responses.

The germline V gene (reference sequence) provides CDR1 SGHNT and CDR2 YYREEE. After removal of 0 bases from V and 0 bases from J, the junction retains 4 bases not matched to a gene. Measured from the cysteine to the phenylalanine, the CDR3 is 16 residues long. Only the CDR3 part of the read is kept: 48 bases, read in frame from the first base. The clonotype originates from an adult with mismatch repair-deficient cancer. This specimen consisted of peripheral blood, obtained 2 weeks after starting pembrolizumab. The chain was built from TRBV5-4 and TRBJ2-7; TRBD2 matches 9 bases in the middle. The CDR3 has the sequence CASSLGLAGNSYEQYF. The DNA sequence is as follows: TGTGCCAGCAGCTTGGGTCTAGCGGGAAACTCCTACGAGCAGTACTTC.